A selection of T cell receptor beta chains follows, all from one sample in a study of shared clonotypes between healthy human individuals. Generated by immunoSEQ multiplex PCR, the TCRdb table keeps only in-frame clones and is missing some. The sample lists 2,500,000 or so clones, around 94% occurring once. Sequenced sample: naive CD4+ T cells sorted from blood. The source is a man between 18 and 29 years old in good health. The conserved cysteine and the conserved F or W are not part of the CDR3 here. The order of the fields is V gene, J gene, CDR3 protein.

V gene: TRBV7-2
J gene: TRBJ2-1
CDR3 protein: ASSLGTSYNEQF

V gene: TRBV5-5
J gene: TRBJ1-6
CDR3 protein: ASSLGGGINSPLH

V gene: TRBV28
J gene: TRBJ2-1
CDR3 protein: ASTGQGTRSYNEQF

V gene: TRBV30
J gene: TRBJ1-2
CDR3 protein: AWRRTGVTT

V gene: TRBV6-1
J gene: TRBJ1-3
CDR3 protein: ASSEIGGSGGTIY

V gene: TRBV5-6
J gene: TRBJ2-2
CDR3 protein: ASSPTFGQRNTGELF

V gene: TRBV11-2
J gene: TRBJ1-3
CDR3 protein: ASSLVGSSGNTIY

V gene: TRBV9
J gene: TRBJ1-6
CDR3 protein: ASSVKGGDSPLH

V gene: TRBV15
J gene: TRBJ2-7
CDR3 protein: ATSRGTDRVVSYEQY

V gene: TRBV7-2
J gene: TRBJ2-7
CDR3 protein: ASSPQEYEQY

V gene: TRBV7-9
J gene: TRBJ1-2
CDR3 protein: ASSPGTGPGYT

V gene: TRBV28
J gene: TRBJ1-1
CDR3 protein: ASSLGQGAGEAF

V gene: TRBV25-1
J gene: TRBJ2-1
CDR3 protein: ASSETTLYGLNEQF

V gene: TRBV6-6
J gene: TRBJ1-2
CDR3 protein: ASSYPGTGGHGYT

V gene: TRBV6-6
J gene: TRBJ2-7
CDR3 protein: ASSLTGFSYEQY